What follows is one TCR beta chain and its context. This table comes from immunoSEQ multiplex PCR, and its TCRdb copy is limited to in-frame clones, with some not included. The sample consists of around 390,000 clones, approximately 87% of them appearing once. These data belong to a study of blood T cell repertoires in COVID-19. Study background: Researchers got acute and convalescent COVID-19 samples from the United States, Italy and Spain. T cells, B-cell-depleted T cells, or PBMCs provided the cDNA or gDNA that served as material.

Germline lookup yields CDR1 ENHRY and CDR2 SYGVKD. V lost 11 bases and J lost 0, with 13 bases in between. The CDR3 runs 13 residues. Sequenced material: PBMCs or T cells enriched from blood (not recorded which). The chain combines TRBV10-3 with TRBJ1-1; D might be TRBD1 (6 bases). The TCR was taken from a woman aged 45-60 years who had recovered from COVID-19. The DNA of the CDR3 is TGTGCCTCCGCCCAGGGGATGAACACTGAAGCTTTCTTT. Its translation: CASAQGMNTEAFF.